This TCR beta chain appears in the sequencing data of a study of prognosis after radiotherapy for stage I lung cancer. Multiplex PCR, run in two rounds, amplified TCR beta CDR3 from genomic DNA. The authors ran first-round PCR with primers specific to each TRBV and TRBJ gene. TCRdb ran MiXCR on the multiplex PCR reads and lists one entry per CDR3 protein. The table shows roughly 11,000 distinct CDR3 sequences, with about 35% occurring only once. Two sampling time points were used, and about 5.6 milliliters of peripheral blood were drawn at each. General study findings and limits: In patients who developed distant metastases, Shannon entropy measured after stereotactic body radiation therapy was lower, and baseline Shannon entropy was not associated with metastases.

This clonotype was counted at least ten times. Antigen unknown. Germline-derived CDR1 and CDR2 are SGHRS and YFSETQ. The CDR3 consists of 13 residues. Deletions cut 2 bases from V and 2 bases from J, with 7 bases between. The TCR originated in a donor of 50 years or more with non-small cell lung cancer. This chain connects TRBV5-1 to TRBJ1-2; perhaps TRBD1 as D (5 bases). The input for sequencing was PBMCs, taken before or after stereotactic body radiation therapy (not recorded which). The CDR3: CASSFEGNYGYTF. The CDR3 nucleotides read TGCGCCAGCAGCTTCGAGGGGAACTATGGCTACACCTTC.